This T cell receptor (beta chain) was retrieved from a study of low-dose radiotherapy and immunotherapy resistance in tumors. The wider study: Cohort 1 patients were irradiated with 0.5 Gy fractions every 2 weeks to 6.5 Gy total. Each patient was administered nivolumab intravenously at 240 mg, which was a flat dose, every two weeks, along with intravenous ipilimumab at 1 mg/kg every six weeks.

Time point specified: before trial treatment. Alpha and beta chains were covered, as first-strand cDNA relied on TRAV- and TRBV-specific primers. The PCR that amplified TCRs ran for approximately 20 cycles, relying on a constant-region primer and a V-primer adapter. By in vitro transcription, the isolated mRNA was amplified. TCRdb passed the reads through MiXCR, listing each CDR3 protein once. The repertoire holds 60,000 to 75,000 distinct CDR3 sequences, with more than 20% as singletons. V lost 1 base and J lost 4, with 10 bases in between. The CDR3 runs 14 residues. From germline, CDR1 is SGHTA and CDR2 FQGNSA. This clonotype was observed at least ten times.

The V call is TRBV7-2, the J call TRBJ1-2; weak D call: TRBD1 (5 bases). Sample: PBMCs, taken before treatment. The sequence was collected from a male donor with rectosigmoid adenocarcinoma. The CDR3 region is CASSLDTGPYGYTF. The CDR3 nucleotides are TGTGCCAGCAGCTTAGATACAGGACCCTATGGCTACACCTTC. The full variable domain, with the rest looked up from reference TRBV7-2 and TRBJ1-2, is GAGVSQSPSNKVTEKGKDVELRCDPISGHTALYWYRQSLGQGLEFLIYFQGNSAPDKSGLPSDRFSAERTGGSVSTLTIQRTQQEDSAVYLCASSLDTGPYGYTFGSGTRLTVV.